The clone carrying this T cell receptor beta chain appeared a few times. Its antigen remains unknown. TCRdb redid the calling of the reads with MiXCR, one entry per CDR3 protein. The sample holds 650,000 to 900,000 distinct CDR3 sequences, 25% to 30% seen once. This entry is derived from a study of T cell repertoires in cytomegalovirus infection. Whole-study context: CMV epitopes that were recently identified and HLA-C-restricted were used alongside well-studied HLA-B-restricted ones. Matching HLA type and CMV infection were both indicated by public TCR beta signatures.

Regarding the study as a whole: The cumulative frequency of public TCR beta families distinguished individuals who carried CMV together with the relevant HLA. CMV-specific TCR beta clonotypes restricted by HLA-C were the ones dominating the ex vivo response.

V was cut by 5 bases and J by 2 bases, with 10 bases left in between. The germline CDR1 and CDR2 sequences are SGHVS and FQNEAQ. The CDR3 covers 13 residues. Sequencing was performed on cultured CD8+ T cells from PBMCs, taken from culture after CMV antigen stimulation. This chain joins TRBV7-8 and TRBJ2-7; D possibly matches TRBD1 or TRBD2 (5 bases each). This sequence originates from a human donor in good health (CMV status not recorded). Some clones in this sample may be carry-over from other donors' samples. This CDR3 reads CASSPRDPYEQYV. The CDR3 DNA is TGTGCCAGCAGCCCCCGGGACCCCTACGAGCAGTACGTC.